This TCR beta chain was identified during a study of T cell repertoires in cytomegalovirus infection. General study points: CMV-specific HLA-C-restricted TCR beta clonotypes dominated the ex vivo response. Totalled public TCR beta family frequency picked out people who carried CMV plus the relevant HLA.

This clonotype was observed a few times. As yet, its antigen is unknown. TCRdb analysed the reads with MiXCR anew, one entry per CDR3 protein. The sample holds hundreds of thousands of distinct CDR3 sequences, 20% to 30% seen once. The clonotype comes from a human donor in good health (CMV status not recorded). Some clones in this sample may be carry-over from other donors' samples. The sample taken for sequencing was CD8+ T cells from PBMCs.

This chain's CDR3 is CASSRTQTGGGGNEQFF. DNA of the CDR3: TGTGCCAGCAGCCGGACCCAAACAGGGGGCGGTGGGAATGAGCAGTTCTTC. This sequence joins TRBV7-9 and TRBJ2-1, with 9 bases aligning to TRBD1. Germline V gene sequence: CDR1 SEHNR, CDR2 FQNEAQ (reference sequence). The trim removed 5 bases at V and 7 bases at J, leaving 15 bases unmatched. There are 17 residues in the CDR3.